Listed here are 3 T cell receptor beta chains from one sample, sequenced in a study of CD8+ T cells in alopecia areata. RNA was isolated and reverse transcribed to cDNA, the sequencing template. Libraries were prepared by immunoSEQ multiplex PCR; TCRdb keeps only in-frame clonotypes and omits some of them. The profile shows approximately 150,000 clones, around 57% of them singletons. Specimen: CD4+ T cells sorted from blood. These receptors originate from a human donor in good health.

The CDR3, as DNA: TGTGCCAGCAGCTTGCGGTCCGGGACCGGATTCACTGAAGCTTTCTTT. Protein: CASSLRSGTGFTEAFF. J is TRBJ1-1 and V is TRBV5-6; TRBD1 is a possible D gene (5 bases). This CDR3 is 16 amino acids long. Germline V gene lookup returns CDR1 SGHDT and CDR2 YYEEEE. V lost 1 base and J 4 bases, leaving 17 bases between the germline ends.

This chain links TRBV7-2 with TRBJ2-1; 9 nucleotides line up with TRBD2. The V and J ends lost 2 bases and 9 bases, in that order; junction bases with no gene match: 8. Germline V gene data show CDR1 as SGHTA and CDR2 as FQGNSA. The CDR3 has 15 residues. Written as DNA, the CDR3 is TGTGCCAGCAGCTTAATCTCCGGGACTAGCAGTGAGCAGTTCTTC. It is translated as CASSLISGTSSEQFF.

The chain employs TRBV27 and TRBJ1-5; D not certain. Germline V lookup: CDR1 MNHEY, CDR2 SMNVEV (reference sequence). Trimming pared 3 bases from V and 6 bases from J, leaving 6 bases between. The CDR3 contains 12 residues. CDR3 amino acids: CASSFPGQPQHF. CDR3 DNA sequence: TGTGCCAGCAGTTTCCCGGGTCAGCCCCAGCATTTT.